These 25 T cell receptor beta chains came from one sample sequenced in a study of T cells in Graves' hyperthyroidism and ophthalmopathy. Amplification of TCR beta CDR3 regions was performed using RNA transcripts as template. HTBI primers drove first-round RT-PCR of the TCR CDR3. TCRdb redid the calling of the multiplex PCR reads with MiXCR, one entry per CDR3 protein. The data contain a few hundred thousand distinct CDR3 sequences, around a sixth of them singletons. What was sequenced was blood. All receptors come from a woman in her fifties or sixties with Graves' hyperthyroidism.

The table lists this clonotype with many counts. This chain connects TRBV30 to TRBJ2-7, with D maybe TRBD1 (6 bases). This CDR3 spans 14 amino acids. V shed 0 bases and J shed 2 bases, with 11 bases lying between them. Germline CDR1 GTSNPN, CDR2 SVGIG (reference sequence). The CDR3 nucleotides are TGTGCCTGGAGTGTTGAACAGGGAGCCTACGAGCAGTACTTC. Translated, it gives CAWSVEQGAYEQYF.

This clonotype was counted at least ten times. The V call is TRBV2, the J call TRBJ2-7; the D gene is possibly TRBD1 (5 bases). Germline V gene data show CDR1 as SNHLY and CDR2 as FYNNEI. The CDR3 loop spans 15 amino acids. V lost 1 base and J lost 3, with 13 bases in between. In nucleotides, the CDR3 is TGTGCCAGCAGTGAAGACGGACACCTAATCTACGAGCAGTACTTC. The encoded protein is CASSEDGHLIYEQYF.

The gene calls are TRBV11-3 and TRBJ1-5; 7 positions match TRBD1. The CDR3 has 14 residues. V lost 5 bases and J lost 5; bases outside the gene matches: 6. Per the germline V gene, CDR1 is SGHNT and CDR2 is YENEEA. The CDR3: CASSPRGTDQPQHF. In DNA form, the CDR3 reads TGTGCCAGCAGCCCGAGAGGGACAGATCAGCCCCAGCATTTT.

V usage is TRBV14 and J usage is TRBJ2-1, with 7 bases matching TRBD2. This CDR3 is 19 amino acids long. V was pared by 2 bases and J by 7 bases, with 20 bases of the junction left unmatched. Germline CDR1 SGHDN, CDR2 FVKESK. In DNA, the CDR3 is TGTGCCAGCAGCCAATTGAAAATCTATGTGCGGGAGAGTAATAATGAGCAGTTCTTC. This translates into CASSQLKIYVRESNNEQFF.

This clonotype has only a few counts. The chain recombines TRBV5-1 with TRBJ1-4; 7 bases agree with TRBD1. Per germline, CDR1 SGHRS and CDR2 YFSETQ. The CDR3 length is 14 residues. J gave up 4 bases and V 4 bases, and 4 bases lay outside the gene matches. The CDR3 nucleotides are TGCGCCAGCAGCAGGGACAGTGATAATGAAAAACTGTTTTTT. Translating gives CASSRDSDNEKLFF. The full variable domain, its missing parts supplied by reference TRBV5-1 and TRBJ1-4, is KAGVTQTPRYLIKTRGQQVTLSCSPISGHRSVSWYQQTPGQGLQFLFEYFSETQRNKGNFPGRFSGRQFSNSRSEMNVSTLELGDSALYLCASSRDSDNEKLFFGSGTQLSVL.

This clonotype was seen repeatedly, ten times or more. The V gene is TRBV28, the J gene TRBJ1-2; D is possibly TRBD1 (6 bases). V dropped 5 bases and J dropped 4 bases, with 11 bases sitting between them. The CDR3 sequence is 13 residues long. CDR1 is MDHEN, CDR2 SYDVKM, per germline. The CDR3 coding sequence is TGTGCCAGCAGTCTCCAGGGGCCCTATGGCTACACCTTC. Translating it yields CASSLQGPYGYTF.

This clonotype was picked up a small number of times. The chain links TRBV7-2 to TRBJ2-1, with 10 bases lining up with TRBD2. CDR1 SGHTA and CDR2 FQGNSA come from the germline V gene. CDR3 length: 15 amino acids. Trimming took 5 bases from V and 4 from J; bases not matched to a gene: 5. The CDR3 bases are TGTGCCAGCAGCCCCCTTAGCGGGGGGTACAATGAGCAGTTCTTC. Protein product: CASSPLSGGYNEQFF.

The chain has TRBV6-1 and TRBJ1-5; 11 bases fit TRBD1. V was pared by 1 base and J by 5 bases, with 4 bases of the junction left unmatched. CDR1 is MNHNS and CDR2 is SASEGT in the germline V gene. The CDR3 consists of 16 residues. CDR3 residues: CASSEGDRGRDQPQHF. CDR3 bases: TGTGCCAGCAGTGAAGGGGACAGGGGGAGGGATCAGCCCCAGCATTTT.

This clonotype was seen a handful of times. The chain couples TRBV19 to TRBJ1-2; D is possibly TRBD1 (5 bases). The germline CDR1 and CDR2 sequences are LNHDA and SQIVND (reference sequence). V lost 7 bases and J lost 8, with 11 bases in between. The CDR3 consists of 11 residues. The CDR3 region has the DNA TGTGCCAGTAACCAGGGCAGCGGCTACACCTTC. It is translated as CASNQGSGYTF.

As DNA, the CDR3 is TGTGCCAGCGTAGCGGGAGTTGGAGAGACCCAGTACTTC. Encoded protein: CASVAGVGETQYF. This chain joins TRBV2 and TRBJ2-5, with 9 bases lining up with TRBD2. The ends lost 8 bases at V and 4 bases at J; junction bases unmatched: 5. The CDR3 covers 13 residues. The germline V gene has CDR1 SNHLY and CDR2 FYNNEI.

Here the CDR3 reads CASTGASGRVDEQFF. The CDR3 DNA sequence: TGTGCCAGCACCGGGGCTAGCGGGAGGGTTGATGAGCAGTTCTTC. The genes are TRBV6-1 and TRBJ2-1; 12 bases map to TRBD2. This CDR3 region has 15 residues. Germline CDR1 reads MNHNS; CDR2 reads SASEGT. V shed 7 bases, J shed 8 bases, and the junction held 9 bases outside the gene matches.

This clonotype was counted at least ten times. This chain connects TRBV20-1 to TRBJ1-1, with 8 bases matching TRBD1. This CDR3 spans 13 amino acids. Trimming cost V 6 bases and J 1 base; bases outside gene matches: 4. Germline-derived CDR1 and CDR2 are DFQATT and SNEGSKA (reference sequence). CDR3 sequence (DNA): TGCAGTGCCCTGGGACAGGCGAACACTGAAGCTTTCTTT. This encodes CSALGQANTEAFF.

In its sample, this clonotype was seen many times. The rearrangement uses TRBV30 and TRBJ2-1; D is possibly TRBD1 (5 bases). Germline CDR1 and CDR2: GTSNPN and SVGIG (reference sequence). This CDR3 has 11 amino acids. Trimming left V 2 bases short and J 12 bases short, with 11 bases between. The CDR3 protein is CAWSRREWQFF. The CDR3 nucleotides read TGTGCCTGGAGTCGCAGGGAATGGCAGTTCTTC.

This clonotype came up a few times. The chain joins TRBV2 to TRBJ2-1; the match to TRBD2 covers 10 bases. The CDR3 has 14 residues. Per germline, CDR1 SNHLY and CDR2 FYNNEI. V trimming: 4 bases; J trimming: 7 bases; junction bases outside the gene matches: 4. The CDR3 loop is CASSVLAGLNEQFF. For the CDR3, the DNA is TGTGCCAGCAGTGTACTAGCGGGATTAAATGAGCAGTTCTTC.

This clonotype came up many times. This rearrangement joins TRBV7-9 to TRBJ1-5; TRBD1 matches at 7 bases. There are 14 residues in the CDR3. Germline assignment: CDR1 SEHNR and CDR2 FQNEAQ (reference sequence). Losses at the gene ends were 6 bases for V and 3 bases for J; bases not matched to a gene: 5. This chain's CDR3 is CASSYQGDNQPQHF. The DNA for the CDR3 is TGTGCCAGCAGTTATCAGGGGGACAATCAGCCCCAGCATTTT.

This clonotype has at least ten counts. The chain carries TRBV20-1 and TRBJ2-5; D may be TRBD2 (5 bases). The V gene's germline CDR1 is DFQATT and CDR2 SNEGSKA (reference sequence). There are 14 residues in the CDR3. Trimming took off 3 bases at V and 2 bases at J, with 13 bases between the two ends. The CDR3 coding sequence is TGCAGTGCTAGCCCACCACGGGAACAAGAGACCCAGTACTTC. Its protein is CSASPPREQETQYF.

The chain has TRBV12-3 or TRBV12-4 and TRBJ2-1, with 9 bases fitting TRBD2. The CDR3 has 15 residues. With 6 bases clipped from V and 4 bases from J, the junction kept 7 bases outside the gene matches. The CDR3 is CASRLTSGPYNEQFF. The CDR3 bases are TGTGCCAGCAGACTTACTAGCGGGCCATACAATGAGCAGTTCTTC.

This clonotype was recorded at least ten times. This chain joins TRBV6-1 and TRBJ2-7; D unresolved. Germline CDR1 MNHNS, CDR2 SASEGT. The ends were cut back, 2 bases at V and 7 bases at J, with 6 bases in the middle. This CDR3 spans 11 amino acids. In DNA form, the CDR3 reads TGTGCCAGCAGTGAAATGCGGGAGCAGTACTTC. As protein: CASSEMREQYF.

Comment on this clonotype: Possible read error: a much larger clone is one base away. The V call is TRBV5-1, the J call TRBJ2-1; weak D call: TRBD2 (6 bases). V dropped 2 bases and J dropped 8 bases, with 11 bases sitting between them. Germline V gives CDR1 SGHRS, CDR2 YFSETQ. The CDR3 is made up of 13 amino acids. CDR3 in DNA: TGCGCCAGCAGCTTTGGAGGGTGGCATGAGCAGTTCTTC. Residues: CASSFGGWHEQFF.

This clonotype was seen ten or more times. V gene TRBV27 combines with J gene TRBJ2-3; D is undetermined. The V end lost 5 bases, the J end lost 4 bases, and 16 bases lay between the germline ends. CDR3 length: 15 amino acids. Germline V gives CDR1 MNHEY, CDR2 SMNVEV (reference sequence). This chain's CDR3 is CASSPPSGSADTQYF. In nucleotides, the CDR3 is TGTGCCAGCAGTCCCCCTTCCGGGTCCGCAGATACGCAGTATTTT.

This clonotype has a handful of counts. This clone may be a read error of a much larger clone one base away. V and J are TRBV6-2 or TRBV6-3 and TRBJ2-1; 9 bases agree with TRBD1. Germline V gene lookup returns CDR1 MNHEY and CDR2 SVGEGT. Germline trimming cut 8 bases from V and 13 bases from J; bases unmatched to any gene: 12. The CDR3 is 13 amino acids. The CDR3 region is CASGDRGFGTQFF. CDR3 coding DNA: TGTGCCAGCGGAGACAGGGGGTTTGGGACCCAGTTCTTC.

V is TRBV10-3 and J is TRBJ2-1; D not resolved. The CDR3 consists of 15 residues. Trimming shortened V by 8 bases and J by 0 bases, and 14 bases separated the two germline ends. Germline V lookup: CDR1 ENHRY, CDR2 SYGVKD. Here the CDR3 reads CAIRSAKSSYNEQFF. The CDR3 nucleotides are TGTGCCATCCGGTCGGCAAAGAGCTCCTACAATGAGCAGTTCTTC.

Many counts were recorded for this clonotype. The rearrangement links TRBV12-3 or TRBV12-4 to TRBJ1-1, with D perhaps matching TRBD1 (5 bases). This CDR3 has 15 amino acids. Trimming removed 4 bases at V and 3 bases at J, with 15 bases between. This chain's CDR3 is CASSSGGSRDTEAFF. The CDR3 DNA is TGTGCCAGCAGTTCCGGTGGCAGCAGGGACACTGAAGCTTTCTTT.

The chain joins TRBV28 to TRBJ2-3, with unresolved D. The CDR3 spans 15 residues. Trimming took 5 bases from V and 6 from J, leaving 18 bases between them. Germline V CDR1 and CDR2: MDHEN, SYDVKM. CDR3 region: CASSHLGPTSDTQYF. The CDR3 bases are TGTGCCAGCAGTCATCTCGGACCCACGAGCGATACGCAGTATTTT.

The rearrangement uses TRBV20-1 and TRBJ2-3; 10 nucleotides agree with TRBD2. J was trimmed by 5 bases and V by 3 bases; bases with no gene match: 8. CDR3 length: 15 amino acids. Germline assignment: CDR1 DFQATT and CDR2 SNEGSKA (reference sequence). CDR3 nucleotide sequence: TGCAGTGCTAGTGGCGGGACTAGCGTTAAAGATACGCAGTATTTT. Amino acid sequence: CSASGGTSVKDTQYF.